The 9 T cell receptor beta chains below come from one sample, sequenced in a study of low-dose radiotherapy and immunotherapy resistance in tumors. TRAV and TRBV primers primed cDNA for both TCRalpha and TCRbeta. TCRs were amplified for roughly 20 PCR cycles with a constant-region primer and V-primer adapter. TCRdb reanalysed the reads using MiXCR and keeps one entry per CDR3 protein. The sample contains around 80,000 distinct CDR3 sequences, roughly 17% of which appear only once. Time point denoted: after trial treatment. Treatment: LDRT plus nivolumab, ipilimumab, low-dose cyclophosphamide and aspirin (RACIN trial). Sample: PBMCs, taken after low-dose radiotherapy plus immunotherapy. The receptor set was obtained from a male donor with prostate cancer.

This clonotype was recorded many times. The rearrangement joins TRBV3-1 to TRBJ2-7; D may be TRBD2 (6 bases). Germline loops: CDR1 LGHDT, CDR2 YNNKEL (reference sequence). Trimming cost V 1 base and J 8 bases, with 15 bases left between them. The CDR3 consists of 14 residues. CDR3: CASSQAGEGSQQYF. In DNA form, the CDR3 reads TGTGCCAGCAGCCAAGCGGGAGAGGGTTCCCAGCAGTACTTC.

The V and J genes are TRBV7-2 and TRBJ1-2; perhaps TRBD1 as D (5 bases). The germline V gene has CDR1 SGHTA and CDR2 FQGNSA. The length of the CDR3 is 17 residues. The V end was cut by 1 base, the J end by 2 bases, with 17 bases between. The CDR3 DNA reads TGTGCCAGCAGCTTAGGGTACAGGCCACCCTTAAACTATGGCTACACCTTC. Translated, it gives CASSLGYRPPLNYGYTF.

As for this clonotype: A far bigger clonotype differs at one base, so this is likely a read error. The rearrangement uses TRBV7-9 and TRBJ2-7; D gene unclear. Germline V gene lookup returns CDR1 SEHNR and CDR2 FQNEAQ (reference sequence). The CDR3 loop spans 14 amino acids. CDR3 in DNA: TGCGCCAGCAGCCAAGTGCTCGGAAACTACGAGCAGCACTTC. It codes for CASSQVLGNYEQHF.

This clonotype was observed many times. An end of the junction differs from the germline gene, which may be a read error. The gene calls are TRBV18 and TRBJ2-5, with 8 nucleotides matching TRBD2. The CDR3 has 15 residues. The V gene's germline CDR1 is KGHSH and CDR2 LQKENI. The CDR3 spells CASSPREGLDETQYF. The CDR3, as DNA: TGTGCCAGCTCGCCACGGGAGGGCCTAGACGAGACCCAGTACTTC.

As regards this clonotype: A far larger clone differs by one base, so this is likely a read error. The chain has TRBV18 and TRBJ2-1, with D possibly called TRBD1 or TRBD2 (7 bases each). The CDR3 is made up of 14 amino acids. V was shortened by 2 bases and J by 10 bases, with 15 bases between the two germline ends. Germline CDR1 reads KGHSH; CDR2 reads LQKENI. The CDR3 region has the DNA TGTGCCAGCTCACCAGGGAGGGGGCCCTACGAGCAGTTCTTC. Its protein product is CASSPGRGPYEQFF.

There are many counts of this clonotype. The chain is built from TRBV20-1 and TRBJ1-6, with D possibly matching TRBD1 (6 bases). V was cut by 5 bases and J by 3 bases, with 14 bases left in between. The CDR3 is made up of 15 amino acids. Germline lookup yields CDR1 DFQATT and CDR2 SNEGSKA (reference sequence). CDR3 coding DNA: TGCAGTGCTTTACAGACAGGCTACTATAATTCACCCCTCCACTTT. It yields the protein CSALQTGYYNSPLHF.

V and J are TRBV7-9 and TRBJ2-7; D tentatively reads TRBD1 or TRBD2 (6 bases each). CDR3 length equals 15 residues. Germline CDR1 and CDR2: SEHNR and FQNEAQ (reference sequence). V gave up 5 bases and J gave up 2 bases, with 16 bases separating them. CDR3 in amino acids: CASSREGGPPYEQYF. Written as DNA, the CDR3 is TGTGCCAGCAGCCGAGAGGGGGGCCCTCCCTACGAGCAGTACTTC.

The table lists this clonotype with many counts. The chain employs TRBV19 and TRBJ2-2; 8 nucleotides line up with TRBD2. With 10 bases clipped from V and 0 bases from J, the junction kept 7 bases outside the gene matches. This CDR3 has 15 residues. Germline lookup yields CDR1 LNHDA and CDR2 SQIVND (reference sequence). The chain's CDR3 is CAIHPGGANTGELFF. The CDR3 bases are TGTGCCATACACCCGGGGGGGGCGAACACCGGGGAGCTGTTTTTT.

The chain couples TRBV5-1 to TRBJ2-7, with 9 bases lining up with TRBD2. J was trimmed by 4 bases and V by 6 bases; bases with no gene match: 5. Germline assignment: CDR1 SGHRS and CDR2 YFSETQ. This CDR3 has 13 amino acids. The CDR3 sequence: CASTSLAGYEQYF. The CDR3 region has the DNA TGCGCCAGCACGTCACTAGCGGGTTACGAGCAGTACTTC.